This T cell receptor (beta chain) was recovered during a study of T cell clones after liver transplantation. Study-level information: Timepoints were pre-transplant, pre-withdrawal, and after withdrawal was completed or failed.

Profiled with immunoSEQ multiplex PCR; TCRdb holds only in-frame clones, not every one. This sample yields about 120,000 clones, of which less than 95% are seen a single time; around 0.8% belongs to the top ten. As regards this clone: A read error may produce the germline difference seen at one junction end. Other DNA sequences in the same sample also yield this CDR3.

The sequences come from CD4+ T cells from blood, collected 12 months after liver transplant. The clonotype originates from a human patient who received a liver transplant. Some T cells may trace back to the graft donor.

The CDR3 nucleotides read TGTGCTAGCAGCTTAGGGGTAAGCGGATCCTACAATGAGCAGTTCTTC. Protein product: CASSLGVSGSYNEQFF. The chain combines TRBV7-7 with TRBJ2-1; either TRBD1 or TRBD2 may fit D (5 bases each). Germline CDR1 reads SSHAT; CDR2 reads FNYEAQ (reference sequence). The CDR3 sequence is 16 residues long.